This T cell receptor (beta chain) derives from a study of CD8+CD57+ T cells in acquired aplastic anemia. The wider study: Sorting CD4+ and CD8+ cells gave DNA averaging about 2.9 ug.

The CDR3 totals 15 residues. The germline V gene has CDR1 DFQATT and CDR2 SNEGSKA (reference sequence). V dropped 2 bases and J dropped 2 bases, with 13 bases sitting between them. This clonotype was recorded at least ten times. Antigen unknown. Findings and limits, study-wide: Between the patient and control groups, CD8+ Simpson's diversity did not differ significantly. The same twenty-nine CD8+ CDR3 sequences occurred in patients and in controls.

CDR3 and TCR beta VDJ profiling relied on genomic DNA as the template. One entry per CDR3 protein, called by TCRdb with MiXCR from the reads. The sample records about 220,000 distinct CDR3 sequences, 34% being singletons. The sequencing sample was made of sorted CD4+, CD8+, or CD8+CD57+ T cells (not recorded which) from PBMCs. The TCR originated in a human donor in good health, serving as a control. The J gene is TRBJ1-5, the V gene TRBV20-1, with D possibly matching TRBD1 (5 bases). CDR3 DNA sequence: TGCAGTGCTAGATTTGGGGGTGGAGGCAATCAGCCCCAGCATTTT. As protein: CSARFGGGGNQPQHF.